Each of the 27 T cell receptor beta chains below was sequenced from the same sample in a study of blood T cell repertoires in COVID-19. The repertoire was sequenced with immunoSEQ multiplex PCR; TCRdb's copy has only in-frame clones and lacks some. The sample has around 260,000 clones, around 88% seen once. Sequences were obtained from peripheral blood. The receptor source for this set is a young man with active or convalescent COVID-19.

This clone was picked up a small number of times. The chain couples TRBV9 to TRBJ1-6; 7 nucleotides agree with TRBD1. Germline V lookup: CDR1 SGDLS, CDR2 YYNGEE. J was trimmed by 4 bases and V by 6 bases; bases with no gene match: 7. The CDR3 contains 15 residues. CDR3 region: CASNPGQRYNSPLHF. The CDR3 nucleotides are TGTGCCAGCAACCCGGGACAGCGGTATAATTCACCCCTCCACTTT.

The chain has TRBV9 and TRBJ1-6; D perhaps matches TRBD1 (5 bases). CDR3 size: 13 residues. CDR1 is SGDLS, CDR2 YYNGEE, per germline. V was cut by 4 bases and J by 13 bases, with 15 bases left in between. The CDR3 region is CASSTTGVPPLHF. CDR3 nucleotide sequence: TGTGCCAGCAGCACAACGGGGGTTCCCCCCCTCCACTTT.

The DNA for the CDR3 is TGTGCCAGCAGCCAAGATGAGGGACTAGTCTCCTACGAGCAGTACTTC. Protein product: CASSQDEGLVSYEQYF. The genes are TRBV3-1 (or the pseudogene TRBV3-2) and TRBJ2-7, with 8 bases that match TRBD2. The junction had 4 bases not matched to a gene; V was cut back by 0 bases and J by 0 bases. Germline V gene data show CDR1 as LGHDT and CDR2 as YNNKEL (reference sequence). The CDR3 contains 16 residues.

Comments on this clone: The same CDR3 is also encoded by other DNA sequences in this sample. The genes are TRBV11-2 and TRBJ1-5; maybe TRBD1 (6 bases). This CDR3 contains 15 residues. In germline, CDR1 is SGHAT, CDR2 FQNNGV. With 1 base removed from V and 0 bases from J, the gap between germline ends came to 7 bases. CDR3 coding DNA: TGTGCCAGCAGCTTAGGAGGGGGTAGCAATCAGCCCCAGCATTTT. This encodes CASSLGGGSNQPQHF.

The chain combines TRBV10-2 with TRBJ1-1, with TRBD1 identical over 7 bases. CDR3 length: 14 residues. V was clipped by 6 bases and J by 1 base; unmatched bases: 5. Germline CDR1 WSHSY, CDR2 SAAADI. The CDR3, as DNA: TGCGCCAGCAGGCAGACAGGGAAGAACACTGAAGCTTTCTTT. Protein product: CASRQTGKNTEAFF.

This chain connects TRBV11-2 to TRBJ2-5; 10 bases match TRBD1. This CDR3 spans 16 amino acids. J was trimmed by 1 base and V by 1 base; bases with no gene match: 3. CDR1 SGHAT and CDR2 FQNNGV come from the germline V gene. CDR3 coding DNA: TGTGCCAGCAGCTTAGGGGGACAGGGGCCCCAAGAGACCCAGTACTTC. This gives the protein CASSLGGQGPQETQYF.

This clone was picked up one time. The gene calls are TRBV13 and TRBJ2-3, with D perhaps TRBD1 (8 bases). Trimming took off 3 bases at V and 2 bases at J, with 18 bases between the two ends. The V gene's germline CDR1 is PRHDT and CDR2 FYEKMQ (reference sequence). The length of the CDR3 is 17 residues. DNA of the CDR3: TGTGCCAGCAGCTTCTCACAGGGGGGGATATTCACAGATACGCAGTATTTT. Translation: CASSFSQGGIFTDTQYF. The full variable domain, rest sourced from reference TRBV13 and TRBJ2-3, is AAGVIQSPRHLIKEKRETATLKCYPIPRHDTVYWYQQGPGQDPQFLISFYEKMQSDKGSIPDRFSAQQFSDYHSELNMSSLELGDSALYFCASSFSQGGIFTDTQYFGPGTRLTVL.

Of note for this clone: In the same sample, other DNA sequences code for this CDR3. The genes are TRBV4-1 and TRBJ2-7; a possible D gene is TRBD1 (6 bases). The CDR3 is 13 residues long. The germline V and J ends were trimmed by 3 bases and 4 bases, with 10 bases remaining between them. Germline V gene data show CDR1 as MGHRA and CDR2 as YSYEKL. CDR3 region: CASSQEQGYEQYF. CDR3 DNA sequence: TGCGCCAGCAGCCAGGAACAGGGATACGAGCAGTACTTC.

This chain links TRBV5-6 with TRBJ1-5; no reliable D call. Germline assignment: CDR1 SGHDT and CDR2 YYEEEE. The CDR3 is 13 residues long. V was cut by 2 bases and J by 4 bases, with 7 bases left in between. The CDR3 is CASSFTSNQPQHF. The CDR3 bases are TGTGCCAGCAGCTTTACAAGTAATCAGCCCCAGCATTTT.

V gene TRBV9 combines with J gene TRBJ1-6; TRBD1 might be the D (5 bases). Germline-derived CDR1 and CDR2 are SGDLS and YYNGEE. Trimming removed 0 bases from V and 6 bases from J, with 10 bases in between. The CDR3 loop spans 15 amino acids. The CDR3 region is CASSVVGDLNSPLHF. The CDR3 nucleotides read TGTGCCAGCAGCGTAGTAGGGGATCTTAATTCACCCCTCCACTTT.

The chain joins TRBV4-3 to TRBJ1-4; 11 nucleotides agree with TRBD1. The CDR3 covers 17 residues. The germline gives CDR1 LGHNA, CDR2 YSLEER. Trimming cost V 0 bases and J 10 bases; bases outside gene matches: 10. As DNA, the CDR3 is TGCGCCAGCAGCCAAGAAAGTCCGGGACAGGGGGGTGTAAAACTGTTTTTT. It translates to CASSQESPGQGGVKLFF.

The chain is built from TRBV5-1 and TRBJ1-2, with no clear D. Germline V gene data show CDR1 as SGHRS and CDR2 as YFSETQ. This CDR3 contains 11 residues. V gave up 0 bases and J gave up 8 bases, with 5 bases separating them. Here the CDR3 reads CASSLGGGYTF. CDR3 coding DNA: TGCGCCAGCAGCTTGGGAGGGGGCTACACCTTC.

This chain uses TRBV11-2 with TRBJ1-2; D may be TRBD1 (6 bases). CDR3 length: 14 amino acids. V was cut by 6 bases and J by 4 bases, with 15 bases left in between. Germline V gene data show CDR1 as SGHAT and CDR2 as FQNNGV. CDR3 loop: CASSLEGGLYGYTF. In nucleotides, the CDR3 is TGTGCCAGCAGTCTCGAGGGGGGGCTCTATGGCTACACCTTC.

This clone was seen more than once but under ten times. The chain recombines TRBV7-2 with TRBJ2-3; 11 bases match TRBD2. With 5 bases clipped from V and 8 bases from J, the junction kept 15 bases outside the gene matches. CDR3 length: 17 amino acids. Germline V gives CDR1 SGHTA, CDR2 FQGNSA. CDR3 nucleotide sequence: TGTGCCAGCAGCATACTTCTAGCGGGGGGACCGCGGGGTACGCAGTATTTT. Amino acid sequence: CASSILLAGGPRGTQYF.

This rearrangement joins TRBV14 to TRBJ2-3, with TRBD2 matching 8 bases. The V gene's germline CDR1 is SGHDN and CDR2 FVKESK. The CDR3 length is 16 residues. Unmatched junction bases numbered 4, after V lost 0 bases and J lost 2 bases. CDR3 sequence reads: CASSQELAVNTDTQYF. The CDR3 nucleotides are TGTGCCAGCAGCCAAGAACTAGCGGTTAACACAGATACGCAGTATTTT.

The chain recombines TRBV6-5 with TRBJ1-2; 7 bases agree with TRBD1. CDR3 size: 14 residues. CDR1 and CDR2 from the germline V gene are MNHEY and SVGAGI. V shed 6 bases, J shed 4 bases, and the junction held 8 bases outside the gene matches. The CDR3 spells CASSSGTDLYGYTF. As DNA, the CDR3 is TGTGCCAGCAGCTCCGGGACAGACCTCTATGGCTACACCTTC.

The V gene is TRBV30, the J gene TRBJ2-7; D is possibly TRBD1 (6 bases). The V end was cut by 5 bases, the J end by 5 bases, with 22 bases between. CDR3 length equals 15 residues. Germline V gene data show CDR1 as GTSNPN and CDR2 as SVGIG (reference sequence). CDR3 sequence reads: CAWAYSGHSGNEQYF. Written as DNA, the CDR3 is TGTGCCTGGGCCTATTCGGGACACTCTGGGAACGAGCAGTACTTC.

The chain recombines TRBV7-2 with TRBJ2-7; a weak D match, TRBD1 (5 bases). The CDR3 totals 14 residues. V was shortened by 8 bases and J by 0 bases, with 14 bases between the two germline ends. Germline V lookup: CDR1 SGHTA, CDR2 FQGNSA. Here the CDR3 reads CASSLGPSSYEQYF. For the CDR3, the DNA is TGTGCCAGCTCTTTGGGGCCGAGCTCCTACGAGCAGTACTTC.

This chain connects TRBV7-2 to TRBJ1-2, with 7 bases fitting TRBD1. CDR1 SGHTA and CDR2 FQGNSA come from the germline V gene. Trimming took 5 bases from V and 2 from J; bases not matched to a gene: 5. The CDR3 contains 14 residues. DNA for the CDR3: TGTGCCAGCAGCGGGACAGAGCTGAACTATGGCTACACCTTC. Encoded protein: CASSGTELNYGYTF.

This clone was seen more than once but under ten times. V is TRBV4-2 and J is TRBJ1-5, with D uncertain. V was trimmed by 1 base and J by 2 bases, leaving 9 bases between them. Per germline, CDR1 LGHNA and CDR2 YNFKEQ. This CDR3 has 15 residues. The CDR3 reads CASSQVPSGNQPQHF. CDR3 DNA: TGTGCCAGCAGCCAAGTCCCGAGTGGCAATCAGCCCCAGCATTTT.

This rearrangement joins TRBV15 to TRBJ1-2; D is uncertain. Germline V gene sequence: CDR1 LNHNV, CDR2 YYDKDF (reference sequence). CDR3 length: 14 residues. V was trimmed by 5 bases and J by 4 bases, leaving 14 bases between them. The CDR3 region has the DNA TGTGCCACCAGCGGGAGGCTGTCTATCTATGGCTACACCTTC. Its translation is CATSGRLSIYGYTF.

The chain has TRBV3-1 (or the pseudogene TRBV3-2) and TRBJ1-1; D may be TRBD1 (6 bases). The CDR3 contains 13 residues. Germline assignment: CDR1 LGHDT and CDR2 YNNKEL (reference sequence). Trimming cost V 5 bases and J 3 bases, with 10 bases left between them. This CDR3 reads CASSKQGDTEAFF. Written as DNA, the CDR3 is TGTGCCAGCAGCAAACAGGGCGACACTGAAGCTTTCTTT.

This chain connects TRBV25-1 to TRBJ2-3, with TRBD1 matching 9 bases. Germline values: CDR1 MGHDK, CDR2 SYGVNS. Trimming at V came to 4 bases and at J to 3 bases, leaving 8 bases not matched to a gene. The CDR3 has 16 amino acids. CDR3 sequence reads: CASSAMDRGGTDTQYF. CDR3 nucleotide sequence: TGTGCCAGCAGTGCCATGGACAGGGGTGGTACAGATACGCAGTATTTT.

This chain uses TRBV12-3 or TRBV12-4 with TRBJ2-7; D is perhaps TRBD2 (5 bases). With 6 bases removed from V and 4 bases from J, the gap between germline ends came to 10 bases. This CDR3 has 12 amino acids. CDR3 protein: CASSPRGYEQYF. CDR3 coding DNA: TGTGCCAGCAGCCCCCGGGGATACGAGCAGTACTTC.

V is TRBV9 and J is TRBJ1-3; a weak D match, TRBD1 (5 bases). CDR3 length equals 19 residues. Trimming pared 0 bases from V and 0 bases from J, leaving 19 bases between. CDR1 SGDLS and CDR2 YYNGEE come from the germline V gene. This CDR3 is CASSVDAGLYSLSGNTIYF. The CDR3 DNA follows: TGTGCCAGCAGCGTAGATGCAGGGTTGTATTCACTCTCTGGAAACACCATATATTTT.

In nucleotides, the CDR3 is TGTGCCAGCGGAGGGACTAGCTCCTACTCTGAGCAGTTCTTC. Its translation: CASGGTSSYSEQFF. The rearrangement uses TRBV6-5 and TRBJ2-1, with 9 nucleotides matching TRBD2. J lost 9 bases, V lost 8 bases, and 11 bases had no gene match. The CDR3 spans 14 residues. Germline V gene sequence: CDR1 MNHEY, CDR2 SVGAGI.

CDR3 protein: CASSLFSAFIVGTSGGPYNEQFF. In DNA form, the CDR3 reads TGCGCCAGCAGCTTGTTTAGCGCCTTCATTGTGGGGACTAGCGGGGGTCCCTACAATGAGCAGTTCTTC. The chain links TRBV5-1 to TRBJ2-1, with 14 bases identical to TRBD2. Germline V gives CDR1 SGHRS, CDR2 YFSETQ. V shed 1 base and J 2 bases; nucleotides not matched to a gene: 20. The CDR3 contains 23 residues.